This T cell receptor beta chain comes out of a study of blood T cell repertoires in COVID-19. The overall study: COVID-19 samples from acute and convalescent phases originated in the United States, Italy and Spain. PBMCs, B-cell-depleted T cells, or T cells provided the cDNA or gDNA that made up the material.

This CDR3 is 16 amino acids long. Germline V CDR1 and CDR2: SGHVS, FNYEAQ. V lost 1 base and J 4 bases, leaving 13 bases between the germline ends. This clone was observed once. Per the original methods: It was from reference gene primer amplification that nucleated cell counts were estimated. The assay was immunoSEQ multiplex PCR, and TCRdb's table has in-frame clones only and misses some. V and J calls and clone size are as listed in that table; D and trimming were resolved from the DNA. The data show hundreds of thousands of clones, with 80% to 90% seen just once and around 6% held by the top ten. During active infection, Seattle patients enrolled and were then monitored through disease.

Sequencing was performed on peripheral blood. The rearrangement uses TRBV7-6 and TRBJ2-2; perhaps TRBD1 as D (7 bases). This TCR came from a woman aged 50 to 65 with COVID-19, enrolled during active disease. CDR3 protein: CASSLGGRGATGELFF. The CDR3 coding sequence is TGTGCCAGCAGCTTAGGGGGCAGGGGGGCCACCGGGGAGCTGTTTTTT.